Detailed here is one T cell receptor (beta chain). The record originates from a study of graft-versus-host responses after intestinal transplantation. Whole-study findings and limits: The authors found GvH clones in recipient marrow, some appearing first in ileum or blood. The study associated peak circulating GvH clone levels with early post-transplant HvG declines.

Responders that carried the CFSE label, about 200,000 of them, were plated with about 200,000 irradiated, violet-dye-labeled stimulator cells. Proliferating CFSE-low CD3+CD4+ and CD3+CD8+ responders were sorted after the reaction. Sequencing was performed with immunoSEQ multiplex PCR; in TCRdb, only in-frame clones are kept and a portion is missing. The table shows about 8,000 clones, with about a third occurring only once. The CDR3 length is 13 residues. Trimming stripped 1 base from V and 7 bases from J, with 11 bases between. CDR1 MDHEN and CDR2 SYDVKM come from the germline V gene. The specimen comprised alloreactive CD8+ T cells from a mixed lymphocyte reaction culture, sampled before intestinal transplant. As to subset: CFSE-low proliferating T cells sorted from roughly six-day pre-transplant mixed lymphocyte reaction (GvH or HvG direction). V usage is TRBV28 and J usage is TRBJ2-7; D ambiguous. This TCR was sampled from a human patient who received an intestinal transplant. CDR3: CASSLLGSGEQYF. The DNA for the CDR3 is TGTGCCAGCAGTTTATTAGGTTCCGGGGAGCAGTACTTC.